This TCR beta chain was observed in a study of blood T cell repertoires in COVID-19. Germline V gene lookup returns CDR1 SNHLY and CDR2 FYNNEI. The length of the CDR3 is 14 residues. V trimming: 6 bases; J trimming: 5 bases; junction bases outside the gene matches: 7. Some clones are missing from TCRdb's copy, which holds only in-frame ones; the method was immunoSEQ multiplex PCR. This table has more than 300,000 clones, 80% to 85% appearing once. Cohort assignment relied on participant-reported clinical history. This TCR came from a woman aged 45-60 years who had recovered from COVID-19. This chain connects TRBV2 to TRBJ2-1; 7 positions match TRBD2. The sequencing sample was made of PBMCs or T cells enriched from blood (not recorded which). Here the CDR3 DNA reads TGTGCCAGCAGAAGCACTAGCGTCCACAATGAGCAGTTCTTC. It translates to CASRSTSVHNEQFF.